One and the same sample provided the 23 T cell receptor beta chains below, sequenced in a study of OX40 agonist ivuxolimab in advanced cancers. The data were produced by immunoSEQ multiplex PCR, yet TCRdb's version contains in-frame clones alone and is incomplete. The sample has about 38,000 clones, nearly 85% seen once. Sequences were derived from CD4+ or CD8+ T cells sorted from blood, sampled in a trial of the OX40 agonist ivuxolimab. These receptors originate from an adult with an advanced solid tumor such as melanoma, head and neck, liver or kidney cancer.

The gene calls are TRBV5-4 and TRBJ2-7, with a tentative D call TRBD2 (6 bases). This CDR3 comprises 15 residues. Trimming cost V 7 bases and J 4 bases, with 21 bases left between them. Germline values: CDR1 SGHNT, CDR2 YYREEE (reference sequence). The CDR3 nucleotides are TGTGCCAGCCGAACAGCCGGGACTCCTGTTTACGAGCAGTACTTC. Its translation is CASRTAGTPVYEQYF.

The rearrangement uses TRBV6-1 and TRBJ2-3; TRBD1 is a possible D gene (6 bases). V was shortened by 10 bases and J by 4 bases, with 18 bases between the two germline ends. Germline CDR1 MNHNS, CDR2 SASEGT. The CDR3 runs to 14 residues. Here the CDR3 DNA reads TGTGCCACCATCCCCGGACAGTCGGCAGATACGCAGTATTTT. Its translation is CATIPGQSADTQYF.

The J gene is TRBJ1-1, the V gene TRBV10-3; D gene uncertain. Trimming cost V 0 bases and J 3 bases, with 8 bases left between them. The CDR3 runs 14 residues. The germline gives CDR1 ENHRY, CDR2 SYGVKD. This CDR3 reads CAISESQDYTEAFF. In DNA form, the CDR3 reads TGTGCCATCAGTGAGTCCCAGGATTACACTGAAGCTTTCTTT.

Here the CDR3 DNA reads TGTGCCAGCAGCTTTACAGATACGCAGTATTTT. Amino acid sequence: CASSFTDTQYF. The chain carries TRBV7-2 and TRBJ2-3; D unclear. Trimming pared 3 bases from V and 3 bases from J, leaving 1 base between. The CDR3 contains 11 residues. Germline V gives CDR1 SGHTA, CDR2 FQGNSA.

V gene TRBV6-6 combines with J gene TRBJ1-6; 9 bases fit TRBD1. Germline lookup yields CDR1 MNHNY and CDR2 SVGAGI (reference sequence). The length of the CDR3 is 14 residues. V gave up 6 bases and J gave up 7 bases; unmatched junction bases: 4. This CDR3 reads CASRGQGTNSPLHF. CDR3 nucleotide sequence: TGTGCCAGCAGAGGACAGGGGACAAATTCACCCCTCCACTTT.

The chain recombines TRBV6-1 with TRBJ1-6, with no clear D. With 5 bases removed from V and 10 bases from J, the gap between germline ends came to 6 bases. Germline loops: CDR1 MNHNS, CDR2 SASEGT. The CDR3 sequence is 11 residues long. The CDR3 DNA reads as TGTGCCAGCAGTTACGGATCACCCCTCCACTTT. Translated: CASSYGSPLHF.

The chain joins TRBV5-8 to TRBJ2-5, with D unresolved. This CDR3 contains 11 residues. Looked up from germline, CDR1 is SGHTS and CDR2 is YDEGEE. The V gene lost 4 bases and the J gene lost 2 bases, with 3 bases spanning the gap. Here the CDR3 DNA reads TGTGCCAGCAGCCCACAAGAGACCCAGTACTTC. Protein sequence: CASSPQETQYF.

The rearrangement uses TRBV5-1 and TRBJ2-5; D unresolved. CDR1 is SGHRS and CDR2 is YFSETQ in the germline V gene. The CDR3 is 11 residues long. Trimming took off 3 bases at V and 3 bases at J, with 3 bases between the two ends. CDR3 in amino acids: CASSWKETQYF. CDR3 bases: TGCGCCAGCAGCTGGAAAGAGACCCAGTACTTC.

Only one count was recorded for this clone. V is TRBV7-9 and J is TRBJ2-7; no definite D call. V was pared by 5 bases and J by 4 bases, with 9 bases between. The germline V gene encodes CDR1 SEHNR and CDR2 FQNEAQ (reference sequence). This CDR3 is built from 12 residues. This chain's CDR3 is CASSRENYEQYF. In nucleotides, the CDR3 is TGTGCCAGCAGCCGCGAAAATTACGAGCAGTACTTC.

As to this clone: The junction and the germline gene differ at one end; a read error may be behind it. The CDR3 sequence: CASSEIGGGTTLLF. The CDR3 nucleotides are TGTGCCAGCAGTGAAATCGGGGGTGGGACAACACTATTGTTT. The chain joins TRBV6-1 to TRBJ1-1; the D gene is possibly TRBD1 (6 bases). From germline, CDR1 is MNHNS and CDR2 SASEGT. The CDR3 totals 14 residues.

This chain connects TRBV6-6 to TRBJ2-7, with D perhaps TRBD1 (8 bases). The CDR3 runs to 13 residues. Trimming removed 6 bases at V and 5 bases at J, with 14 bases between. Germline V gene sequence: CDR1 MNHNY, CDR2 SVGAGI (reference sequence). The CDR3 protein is CASRQGGENEQYF. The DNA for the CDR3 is TGTGCCAGCAGACAGGGGGGGGAAAACGAGCAGTACTTC.

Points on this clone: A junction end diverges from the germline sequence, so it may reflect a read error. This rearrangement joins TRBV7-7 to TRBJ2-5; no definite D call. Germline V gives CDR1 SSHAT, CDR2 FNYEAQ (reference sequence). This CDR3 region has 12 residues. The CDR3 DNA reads TGTGCTAGCAGCTCGCCCGGGGAGACCCAGTACTTC. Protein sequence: CASSSPGETQYF.

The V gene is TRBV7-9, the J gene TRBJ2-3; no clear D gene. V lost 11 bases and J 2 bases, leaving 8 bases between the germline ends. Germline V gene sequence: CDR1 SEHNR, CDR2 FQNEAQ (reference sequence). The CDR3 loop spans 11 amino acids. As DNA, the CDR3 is TGTGCCGTGTCGATCACAGATACGCAGTATTTT. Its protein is CAVSITDTQYF.

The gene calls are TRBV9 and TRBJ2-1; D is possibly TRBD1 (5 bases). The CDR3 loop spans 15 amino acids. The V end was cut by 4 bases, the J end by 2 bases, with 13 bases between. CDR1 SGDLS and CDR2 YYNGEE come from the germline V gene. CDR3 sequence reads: CASSFRVDPYNEQFF. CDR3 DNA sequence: TGTGCCAGCAGCTTCAGGGTTGACCCCTACAATGAGCAGTTCTTC.

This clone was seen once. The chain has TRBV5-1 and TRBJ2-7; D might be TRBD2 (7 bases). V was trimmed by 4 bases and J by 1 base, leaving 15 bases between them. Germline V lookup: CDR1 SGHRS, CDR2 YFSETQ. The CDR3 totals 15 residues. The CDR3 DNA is TGCGCCAGCAGCCAAGGGGGGGCCCAATCCTACGAGCAGTACTTC. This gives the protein CASSQGGAQSYEQYF.

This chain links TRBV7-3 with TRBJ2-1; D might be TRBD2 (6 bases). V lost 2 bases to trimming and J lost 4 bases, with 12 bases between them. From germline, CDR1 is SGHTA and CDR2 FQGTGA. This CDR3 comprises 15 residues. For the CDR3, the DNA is TGTGCCAGCAGCTTATCTCGGGAGACTTACAATGAGCAGTTCTTC. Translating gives CASSLSRETYNEQFF.

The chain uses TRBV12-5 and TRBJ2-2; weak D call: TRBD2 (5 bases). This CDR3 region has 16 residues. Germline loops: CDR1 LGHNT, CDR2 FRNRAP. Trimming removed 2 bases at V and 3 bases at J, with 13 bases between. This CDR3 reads CASGLTALAYTGELFF. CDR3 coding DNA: TGTGCTAGTGGTTTGACCGCCCTAGCCTACACCGGGGAGCTGTTTTTT.

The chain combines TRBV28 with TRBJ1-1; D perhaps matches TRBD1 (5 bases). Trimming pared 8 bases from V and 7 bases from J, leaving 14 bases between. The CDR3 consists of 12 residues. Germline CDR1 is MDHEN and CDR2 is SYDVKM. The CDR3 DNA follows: TGTGCCAGCCTAACGACGGGGGTTGAAGCTTTCTTT. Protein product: CASLTTGVEAFF.

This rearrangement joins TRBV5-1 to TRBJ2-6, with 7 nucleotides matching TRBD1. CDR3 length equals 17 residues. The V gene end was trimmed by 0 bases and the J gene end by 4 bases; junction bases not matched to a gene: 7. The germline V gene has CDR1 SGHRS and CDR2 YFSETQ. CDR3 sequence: CASSLEGARTGANVLTF. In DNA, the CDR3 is TGCGCCAGCAGCTTGGAGGGGGCGCGGACCGGGGCCAACGTCCTGACTTTC.

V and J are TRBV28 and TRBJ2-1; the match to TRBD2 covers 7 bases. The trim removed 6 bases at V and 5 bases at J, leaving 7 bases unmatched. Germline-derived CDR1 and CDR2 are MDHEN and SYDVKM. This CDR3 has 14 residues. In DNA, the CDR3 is TGTGCCAGCAGCAACGGGGGGATGAACAATGAGCAGTTCTTC. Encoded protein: CASSNGGMNNEQFF. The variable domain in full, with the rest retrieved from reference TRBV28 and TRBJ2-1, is DVKVTQSSRYLVKRTGEKVFLECVQDMDHENMFWYRQDPGLGLRLIYFSYDVKMKEKGDIPEGYSVSREKKERFSLILESASTNQTSMYLCASSNGGMNNEQFFGPGTRLTVL.

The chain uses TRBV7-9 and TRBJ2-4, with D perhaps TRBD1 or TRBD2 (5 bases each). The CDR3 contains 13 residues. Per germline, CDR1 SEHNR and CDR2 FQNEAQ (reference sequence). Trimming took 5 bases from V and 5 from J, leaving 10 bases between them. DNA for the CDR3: TGTGCCAGCAGCAAAGGGACCGAAAACATTCAGTACTTC. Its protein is CASSKGTENIQYF.

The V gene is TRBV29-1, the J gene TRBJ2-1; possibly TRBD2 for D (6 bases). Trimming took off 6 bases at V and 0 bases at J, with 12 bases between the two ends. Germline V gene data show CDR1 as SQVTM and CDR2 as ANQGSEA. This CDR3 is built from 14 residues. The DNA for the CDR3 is TGCAGCGTCGGTGACGGGAGCTCCTACAATGAGCAGTTCTTC. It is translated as CSVGDGSSYNEQFF.

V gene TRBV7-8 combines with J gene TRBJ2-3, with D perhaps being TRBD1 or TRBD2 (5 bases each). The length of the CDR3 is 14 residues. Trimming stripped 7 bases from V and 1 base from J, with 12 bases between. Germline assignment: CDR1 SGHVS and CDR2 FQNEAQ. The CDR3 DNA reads TGTGCCAGCACGGGACGGGCCCGCACAGATACGCAGTATTTT. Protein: CASTGRARTDTQYF.